These 26 T cell receptor beta chains came from one sample sequenced in a study of shared clonotypes between healthy human individuals. Profiled with immunoSEQ multiplex PCR; TCRdb holds only in-frame clones, not every one. The profile covers some 2,000,000 clones, with roughly 96% appearing a single time and roughly 0.13% taken by the ten largest. Sequencing was done on a sample of naive CD4+ T cells sorted from blood. Subset of the sample: CD45RA+ positively selected. The receptors here all came from a man younger than 35 in good health.

The rearrangement links TRBV4-1 to TRBJ2-7; maybe TRBD2 (5 bases). The ends were cut back, 1 base at V and 0 bases at J, with 13 bases in the middle. The CDR3 is 16 residues long. Germline V lookup: CDR1 MGHRA, CDR2 YSYEKL. The CDR3 DNA reads TGCGCCAGCAGCCAAGTTTCCGGGGTAAGCTCCTACGAGCAGTACTTC. Translation: CASSQVSGVSSYEQYF.

The chain couples TRBV11-3 to TRBJ2-3; D gene unclear. Trimming took 5 bases from V and 2 from J, leaving 11 bases between them. Germline CDR1 is SGHNT and CDR2 is YENEEA. The CDR3 is 14 amino acids. CDR3 amino acids: CASSHYPVTDTQYF. In DNA, the CDR3 is TGTGCCAGCAGCCACTATCCCGTCACAGATACGCAGTATTTT.

This clone was recorded a few times. V and J are TRBV6-5 and TRBJ2-3; D is possibly TRBD2 (7 bases). CDR1 is MNHEY and CDR2 is SVGAGI in the germline V gene. V lost 4 bases, J lost 5 bases, and 13 bases lay in between. CDR3 length equals 14 residues. The CDR3 protein is CASSWGRGVDTQYF. Written as DNA, the CDR3 is TGTGCCAGCAGTTGGGGGAGGGGGGTAGATACGCAGTATTTT.

Points on this clone: The junction and the germline gene differ at one end; a read error may be behind it. The identical CDR3 is also encoded by other nucleotide sequences in the sample. V usage is TRBV20-1 and J usage is TRBJ1-1; no clear D gene. CDR1 and CDR2 (germline): DFQATT, SNEGSKA (reference sequence). The CDR3 is 10 amino acids. CDR3 residues: CSARRTEAFF. DNA for the CDR3: TGCAGCGCTAGGCGCACTGAAGCTTTCTTT.

DNA of the CDR3: TGCGCCAGCAGCATGGGACTAGCGGGAGCAAGGTTTAGGACCGATGAGCAGTTCTTC. Protein: CASSMGLAGARFRTDEQFF. The gene calls are TRBV5-1 and TRBJ2-1, with 14 bases lining up with TRBD2. V gave up 4 bases and J gave up 8 bases; unmatched junction bases: 17. The CDR3 sequence is 19 residues long. Germline V gene data show CDR1 as SGHRS and CDR2 as YFSETQ. The variable domain in full, with the rest retrieved from reference TRBV5-1 and TRBJ2-1, is KAGVTQTPRYLIKTRGQQVTLSCSPISGHRSVSWYQQTPGQGLQFLFEYFSETQRNKGNFPGRFSGRQFSNSRSEMNVSTLELGDSALYLCASSMGLAGARFRTDEQFFGPGTRLTVL.

About this clone: The sample holds other DNA sequences that translate to the same CDR3. The chain recombines TRBV7-2 with TRBJ2-1; D is ambiguous. This CDR3 spans 15 amino acids. The germline CDR1 and CDR2 sequences are SGHTA and FQGNSA. Trimming took off 2 bases at V and 0 bases at J, with 8 bases between the two ends. CDR3 protein: CASSLTGSSYNEQFF. As DNA, the CDR3 is TGTGCCAGCAGCTTAACGGGCAGCTCCTACAATGAGCAGTTCTTC.

The rearrangement links TRBV5-6 to TRBJ1-2, with D perhaps matching TRBD1 (6 bases). V shed 4 bases and J shed 4 bases, with 17 bases lying between them. The CDR3 extends over 15 amino acids. CDR1 and CDR2 from the germline V gene are SGHDT and YYEEEE. The CDR3 DNA reads TGTGCCAGCAGCCGCCGGGACATTCGCGTCTATGGCTACACCTTC. This sequence encodes CASSRRDIRVYGYTF.

The rearrangement joins TRBV10-3 to TRBJ2-7, with D unclear. CDR3 length: 15 amino acids. The V gene's germline CDR1 is ENHRY and CDR2 SYGVKD. Trimming removed 6 bases at V and 0 bases at J, with 15 bases between. CDR3 amino acids: CAIRGLADNSYEQYF. The CDR3, as DNA: TGTGCCATCAGGGGCCTGGCAGACAACTCCTACGAGCAGTACTTC.

With respect to this clone: The same CDR3 arises from other DNA sequences in this sample as well. This rearrangement joins TRBV7-2 to TRBJ1-5; 7 bases fit TRBD1. The germline V gene encodes CDR1 SGHTA and CDR2 FQGNSA. CDR3 size: 14 residues. With V trimmed by 3 bases and J by 2 bases, 1 base remained unmatched. CDR3 protein: CASSFGQGNQPQHF. CDR3 nucleotide sequence: TGTGCCAGCAGCTTCGGACAGGGCAATCAGCCCCAGCATTTT.

A remark on this clone: An end of the junction does not agree with germline; a read error may underlie this. The chain employs TRBV7-7 and TRBJ2-5; D is uncertain. Looked up from germline, CDR1 is SSHAT and CDR2 is FNYEAQ (reference sequence). The CDR3 is 13 residues long. CDR3 amino acids: CASSLPMQETQYF. CDR3 coding DNA: TGTGCTAGCAGCTTGCCTATGCAAGAGACCCAGTACTTC.

This clone was seen repeatedly, ten times or more. V usage is TRBV13 and J usage is TRBJ2-3; D tentatively fits TRBD1 or TRBD2 (5 bases each). CDR1 and CDR2 from the germline V gene are PRHDT and FYEKMQ (reference sequence). The CDR3 is made up of 16 amino acids. V was clipped by 1 base and J by 4 bases, with 15 bases between them. The CDR3 loop reads CASSLEGLGPADTQYF. CDR3 DNA: TGTGCCAGCAGCTTAGAGGGGCTGGGACCAGCAGATACGCAGTATTTT.

The V call is TRBV2, the J call TRBJ1-1; TRBD1 agrees at 9 bases. Unmatched junction bases numbered 15, after V lost 8 bases and J lost 2 bases. In germline, CDR1 is SNHLY, CDR2 FYNNEI. The CDR3 is 17 amino acids. CDR3 bases: TGTGCCAGCGACATTATATTACCGGGACAGGGAAACACTGAAGCTTTCTTT. Protein sequence: CASDIILPGQGNTEAFF.

CDR3 sequence (DNA): TGTGCCAGCTCACCAATAGCAGGGCCAAGTGAGACCCAGTACTTC. Residues: CASSPIAGPSETQYF. V gene TRBV18 combines with J gene TRBJ2-5; tentatively, D is TRBD1 (5 bases). The ends were cut back, 2 bases at V and 5 bases at J, with 15 bases in the middle. Germline V CDR1 and CDR2: KGHSH, LQKENI. The CDR3 runs 15 residues.

The J gene is TRBJ2-1, the V gene TRBV6-5, with D possibly matching TRBD1 (6 bases). Germline CDR1 is MNHEY and CDR2 is SVGAGI. The CDR3 has 13 residues. Trimming removed 6 bases from V and 4 bases from J, with 10 bases in between. For the CDR3, the DNA is TGTGCCAGCAGGTACAGGGCTTACAATGAGCAGTTCTTC. The encoded protein is CASRYRAYNEQFF.

CDR3 protein: CASSPTREQFF. CDR3 nucleotide sequence: TGTGCCAGCAGTCCTACTAGAGAGCAGTTCTTC. V is TRBV27 and J is TRBJ2-1; TRBD2 might be the D (5 bases). The CDR3 is 11 residues long. Germline V gene sequence: CDR1 MNHEY, CDR2 SMNVEV (reference sequence). V was pared by 5 bases and J by 10 bases, with 9 bases between.

This chain links TRBV5-4 with TRBJ2-7; weak D call: TRBD1 (6 bases). The CDR3 length is 16 residues. Per germline, CDR1 SGHNT and CDR2 YYREEE (reference sequence). The ends were cut back, 0 bases at V and 0 bases at J, with 13 bases in the middle. Written as DNA, the CDR3 is TGTGCCAGCAGCTTGGGGCGGACAGCGAGCTCCTACGAGCAGTACTTC. Translation: CASSLGRTASSYEQYF.

This chain links TRBV19 with TRBJ1-1; D possibly corresponds to TRBD1 (5 bases). The germline gives CDR1 LNHDA, CDR2 SQIVND (reference sequence). V gave up 2 bases and J gave up 1 base, with 20 bases separating them. The length of the CDR3 is 18 residues. The CDR3 loop is CASSIRTLGGATNTEAFF. For the CDR3, the DNA is TGTGCCAGTAGTATACGGACCCTAGGAGGGGCGACGAACACTGAAGCTTTCTTT. Supplemented by reference TRBV19 and TRBJ1-1, the full variable domain reads DGGITQSPKYLFRKEGQNVTLSCEQNLNHDAMYWYRQDPGQGLRLIYYSQIVNDFQKGDIAEGYSVSREKKESFPLTVTSAQKNPTAFYLCASSIRTLGGATNTEAFFGQGTRLTVV.

To note about this clone: Other DNA variants within this sample encode the same CDR3. This chain uses TRBV18 with TRBJ2-7, with D tentatively TRBD1 (5 bases). Germline assignment: CDR1 KGHSH and CDR2 LQKENI. V dropped 3 bases and J dropped 2 bases, with 11 bases sitting between them. The CDR3 is 14 residues long. CDR3 in DNA: TGTGCCAGCTCACCGGCAGGGTACCCCTACGAGCAGTACTTC. It codes for CASSPAGYPYEQYF.

This rearrangement joins TRBV5-6 to TRBJ2-1; 9 positions agree with TRBD1. The CDR3 sequence is 13 residues long. CDR1 is SGHDT, CDR2 YYEEEE, per germline. With 4 bases clipped from V and 6 bases from J, the junction kept 2 bases outside the gene matches. Here the CDR3 DNA reads TGTGCCAGCAGCCAGGACAGGGGCAATGAGCAGTTCTTC. This translates into CASSQDRGNEQFF.

The genes are TRBV4-3 and TRBJ2-3, with D uncertain. This CDR3 region has 13 residues. V lost 1 base and J lost 5, with 7 bases in between. The V gene's germline CDR1 is LGHNA and CDR2 YSLEER. CDR3 in DNA: TGCGCCAGCAGCCAAGGCGCTAGAGATACGCAGTATTTT. It specifies CASSQGARDTQYF.

The rearrangement uses TRBV25-1 and TRBJ2-1; D remains unclear. Trimming pared 4 bases from V and 13 bases from J, leaving 14 bases between. The germline V gene has CDR1 MGHDK and CDR2 SYGVNS. The CDR3 is made up of 12 amino acids. CDR3 in DNA: TGTGCCAGCAGTGGCCTCAGCAGGATCCAGTTCTTC. This encodes CASSGLSRIQFF. The whole variable domain, remainder taken from reference TRBV25-1 and TRBJ2-1, is EADIYQTPRYLVIGTGKKITLECSQTMGHDKMYWYQQDPGMELHLIHYSYGVNSTEKGDLSSESTVSRIRTEHFPLTLESARPSHTSQYLCASSGLSRIQFFGPGTRLTVL.

The chain is built from TRBV30 and TRBJ2-3, with unresolved D. The V gene lost 5 bases and the J gene lost 0 bases, with 9 bases spanning the gap. The CDR3 spans 13 residues. Germline lookup yields CDR1 GTSNPN and CDR2 SVGIG (reference sequence). The CDR3 region has the DNA TGTGCCTGGCACCTGACTAGCACAGATACGCAGTATTTT. It yields the protein CAWHLTSTDTQYF.

The chain links TRBV13 to TRBJ2-3; TRBD2 matches 9 bases. The germline V gene encodes CDR1 PRHDT and CDR2 FYEKMQ (reference sequence). Trimming cost V 5 bases and J 2 bases; bases outside gene matches: 11. This CDR3 has 17 residues. The CDR3, as DNA: TGTGCCAGCAGCCCAACCGGACTAGCGAGGAACACAGATACGCAGTATTTT. Translating gives CASSPTGLARNTDTQYF. Supplemented by reference TRBV13 and TRBJ2-3, the full variable domain reads AAGVIQSPRHLIKEKRETATLKCYPIPRHDTVYWYQQGPGQDPQFLISFYEKMQSDKGSIPDRFSAQQFSDYHSELNMSSLELGDSALYFCASSPTGLARNTDTQYFGPGTRLTVL.

This chain joins TRBV11-3 and TRBJ1-1; D gene ambiguous. Per germline, CDR1 SGHNT and CDR2 YENEEA. CDR3 length equals 13 residues. The V and J ends lost 4 bases and 2 bases respectively, with 8 bases between them. CDR3 sequence: CASSSIPNTEAFF. The CDR3 DNA is TGTGCCAGCAGCTCCATCCCTAACACTGAAGCTTTCTTT.

V gene TRBV30 combines with J gene TRBJ2-7; 7 nucleotides match TRBD1. The CDR3 sequence is 15 residues long. Germline loops: CDR1 GTSNPN, CDR2 SVGIG (reference sequence). Losses at the gene ends were 0 bases for V and 1 base for J; bases not matched to a gene: 6. The DNA for the CDR3 is TGTGCCTGGAGTGTGAAAGGGACAGTATCCTACGAGCAGTACTTC. The encoded protein is CAWSVKGTVSYEQYF. The complete variable domain, with remaining parts taken from reference TRBV30 and TRBJ2-7, reads SQTIHQWPATLVQPVGSPLSLECTVEGTSNPNLYWYRQAAGRGLQLLFYSVGIGQISSEVPQNLSASRPQDRQFILSSKKLLLSDSGFYLCAWSVKGTVSYEQYFGPGTRLTVT.

This chain links TRBV7-9 with TRBJ2-7; a possible D gene is TRBD2 (5 bases). The CDR3 extends over 17 amino acids. Trimming cost V 4 bases and J 9 bases, with 28 bases left between them. Germline V gene sequence: CDR1 SEHNR, CDR2 FQNEAQ (reference sequence). The CDR3 DNA sequence: TGTGCCAGCAGCTCGGAGGCCTTGGGCCGTTCCCAAAATCGGCAGTACTTC. This sequence encodes CASSSEALGRSQNRQYF.